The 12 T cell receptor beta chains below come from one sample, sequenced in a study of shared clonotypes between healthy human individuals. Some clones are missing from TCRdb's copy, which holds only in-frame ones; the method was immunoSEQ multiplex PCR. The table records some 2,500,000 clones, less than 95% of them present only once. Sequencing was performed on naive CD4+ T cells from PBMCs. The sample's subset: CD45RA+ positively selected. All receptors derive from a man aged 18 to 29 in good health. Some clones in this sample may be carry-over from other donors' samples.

The CDR3 coding sequence is TGTGCCAGCAAGGGGGAGAACAATGAGCAGTTCTTC. Encoded protein: CASKGENNEQFF. The chain is built from TRBV11-2 and TRBJ2-1; maybe TRBD1 (6 bases). Trimming pared 7 bases from V and 5 bases from J, leaving 9 bases between. In germline, CDR1 is SGHAT, CDR2 FQNNGV. The CDR3 contains 12 residues.

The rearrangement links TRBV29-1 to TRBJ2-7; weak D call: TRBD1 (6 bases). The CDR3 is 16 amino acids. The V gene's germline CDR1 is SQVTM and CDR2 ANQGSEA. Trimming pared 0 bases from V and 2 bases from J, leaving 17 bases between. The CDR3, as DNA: TGCAGCGTTGAAGAAGTACAGGGCTGCCAAACCTACGAGCAGTACTTC. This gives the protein CSVEEVQGCQTYEQYF.

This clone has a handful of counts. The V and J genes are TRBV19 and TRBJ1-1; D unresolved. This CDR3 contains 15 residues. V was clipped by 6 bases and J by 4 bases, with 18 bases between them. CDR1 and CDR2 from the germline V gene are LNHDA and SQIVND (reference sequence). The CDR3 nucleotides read TGTGCCAGTAGATGGCGGGAAATATTGTCCACTGAAGCTTTCTTT. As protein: CASRWREILSTEAFF.

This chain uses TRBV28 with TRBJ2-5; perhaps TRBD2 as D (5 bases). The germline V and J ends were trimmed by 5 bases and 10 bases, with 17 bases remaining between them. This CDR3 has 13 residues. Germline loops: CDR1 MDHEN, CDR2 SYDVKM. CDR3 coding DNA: TGTGCCAGCAGTCCCGGGCGGGTCAGGAGCCAGTACTTC. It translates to CASSPGRVRSQYF.

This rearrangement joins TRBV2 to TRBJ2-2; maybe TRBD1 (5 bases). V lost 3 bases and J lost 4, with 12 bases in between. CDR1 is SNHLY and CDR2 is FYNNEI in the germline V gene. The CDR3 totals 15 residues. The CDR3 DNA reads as TGTGCCAGCAGTGACTTAGGACACAGCACCGGGGAGCTGTTTTTT. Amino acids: CASSDLGHSTGELFF.

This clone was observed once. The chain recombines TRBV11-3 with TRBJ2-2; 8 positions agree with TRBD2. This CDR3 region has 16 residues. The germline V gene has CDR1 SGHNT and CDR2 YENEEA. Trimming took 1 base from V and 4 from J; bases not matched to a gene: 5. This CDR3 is CASSLAGGGSTGELFF. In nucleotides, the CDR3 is TGTGCCAGCAGCTTAGCGGGAGGGGGGAGCACCGGGGAGCTGTTTTTT.

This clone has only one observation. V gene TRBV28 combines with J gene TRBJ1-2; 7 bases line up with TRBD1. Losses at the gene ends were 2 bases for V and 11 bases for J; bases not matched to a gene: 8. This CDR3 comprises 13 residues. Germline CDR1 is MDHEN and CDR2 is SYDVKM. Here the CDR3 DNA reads TGTGCCAGCAGTTTAGTCGCCAGGGGGTCGTACACCTTC. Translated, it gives CASSLVARGSYTF.

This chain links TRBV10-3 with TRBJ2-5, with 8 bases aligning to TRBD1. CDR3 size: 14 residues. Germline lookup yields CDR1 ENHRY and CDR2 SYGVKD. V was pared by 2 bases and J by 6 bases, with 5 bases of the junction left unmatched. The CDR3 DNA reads TGTGCCATCAGTGAGCCAGGGGGCGAGAAGACCCAGTACTTC. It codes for CAISEPGGEKTQYF.

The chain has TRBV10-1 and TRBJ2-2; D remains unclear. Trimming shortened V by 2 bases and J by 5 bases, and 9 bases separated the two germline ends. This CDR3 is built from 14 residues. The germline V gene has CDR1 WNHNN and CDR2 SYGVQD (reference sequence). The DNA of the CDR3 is TGCGCCAGCAGTGAGGAGGACGTAACCGGGGAGCTGTTTTTT. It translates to CASSEEDVTGELFF.

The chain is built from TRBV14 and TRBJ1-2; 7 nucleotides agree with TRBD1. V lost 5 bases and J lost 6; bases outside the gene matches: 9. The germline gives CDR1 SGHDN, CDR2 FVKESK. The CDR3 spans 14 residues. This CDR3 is CASSTRSTGNGYTF. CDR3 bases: TGTGCCAGCAGCACCCGATCGACAGGGAATGGCTACACCTTC.

The CDR3 coding sequence is TGTGCCAGCAGCCTTATGGTTGGCGCTAGATGGCCCGGGGAGCTGTTTTTT. Translated: CASSLMVGARWPGELFF. The rearrangement uses TRBV14 and TRBJ2-2; D gene ambiguous. Germline V gene lookup returns CDR1 SGHDN and CDR2 FVKESK. The CDR3 loop spans 17 amino acids. Trimming pared 4 bases from V and 6 bases from J, leaving 21 bases between.

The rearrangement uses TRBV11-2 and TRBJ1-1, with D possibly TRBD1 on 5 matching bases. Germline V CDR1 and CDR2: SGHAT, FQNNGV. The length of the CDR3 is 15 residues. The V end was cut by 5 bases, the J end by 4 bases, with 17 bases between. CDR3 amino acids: CASSRVWAGPTEAFF. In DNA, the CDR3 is TGTGCCAGCAGCCGCGTTTGGGCAGGGCCCACTGAAGCTTTCTTT.